A selection of T cell receptor beta chains follows, all from one sample in a study of CD8+CD57+ T cells in acquired aplastic anemia. TCRdb passed the reads through MiXCR, listing each CDR3 protein once. Among about 180,000 distinct CDR3 sequences listed, 48% were seen once. Material: sorted CD4+, CD8+, or CD8+CD57+ T cells (not recorded which) from PBMCs. The receptor set was obtained from a human donor with aplastic anemia. The CDR3 runs from the conserved cysteine through the conserved F or W. The order of the fields is D gene, J gene, V gene, clone size, CDR3 protein, CDR3 DNA. D genes are given only for firm matches. A clone size is listed for some rows: how often the clone was seen (once, few, many), or a class if it is expanded.

D: TRBD1
J: TRBJ1-6
V: TRBV2
size: many
CDR3: CASSARGLGSPLHF
DNA: TGTGCCAGCAGCGCCAGGGGGCTTGGGTCACCCCTCCACTTT

D: NA
J: TRBJ2-7
V: TRBV10-1
size: few
CDR3: CASSESIDRSHEQYF
DNA: TGCGCCAGCAGTGAGTCTATAGACAGGTCCCACGAGCAGTACTTC

D: TRBD1
J: TRBJ2-7
V: TRBV5-8
size: many
CDR3: CASSLAGTGASEQYF
DNA: TGTGCCAGCAGCTTGGCCGGGACAGGGGCGAGCGAGCAGTACTTC

D: NA
J: TRBJ2-7
V: TRBV7-8
size: few
CDR3: CASSPGGIGLNSYEQYF
DNA: TGTGCCAGCAGCCCAGGCGGGATTGGACTCAACTCCTACGAGCAGTACTTC

D: NA
J: TRBJ2-7
V: TRBV7-6
size: NA
CDR3: CASSSSGPRYEQYF
DNA: TGTGCCAGCAGCTCTTCGGGACCTCGGTACGAGCAGTACTTC

D: NA
J: TRBJ2-3
V: TRBV19
size: many
CDR3: CASSISSNTQYF
DNA: TGTGCCAGTAGTATATCGAGCAATACGCAGTATTTT

D: NA
J: TRBJ2-7
V: TRBV4-1
size: NA
CDR3: CASSQDRGQAEQYF
DNA: TGCGCCAGCAGCCAAGATCGAGGACAAGCCGAGCAGTACTTC

D: TRBD1
J: TRBJ2-7
V: TRBV2
size: NA
CDR3: CASSESGQGDYEQYF
DNA: TGTGCCAGCAGTGAAAGCGGACAGGGAGACTACGAGCAGTACTTC

D: TRBD1
J: TRBJ2-2
V: TRBV24-1
size: NA
CDR3: CATNVYAGTGGTGELFF
DNA: TGTGCCACCAATGTTTATGCCGGGACAGGGGGGACCGGGGAGCTGTTTTTT

D: TRBD1
J: TRBJ2-6
V: TRBV28
size: NA
CDR3: CASSERQGAGANVLTF
DNA: TGTGCCAGCAGTGAAAGACAGGGGGCTGGGGCCAACGTCCTGACTTTC

D: TRBD1
J: TRBJ2-4
V: TRBV28
size: NA
CDR3: CASSLDRGWEAKNIQYF
DNA: TGTGCCAGCAGTTTGGACAGGGGGTGGGAGGCCAAAAACATTCAGTACTTC

D: TRBD1
J: TRBJ2-1
V: TRBV10-3
size: few
CDR3: CASGTGYNEQFF
DNA: TGTGCCTCCGGGACAGGCTACAATGAGCAGTTCTTC

D: NA
J: TRBJ2-7
V: TRBV6-2/TRBV6-3
size: many
CDR3: CATHQALGYEQYF
DNA: TGTGCCACGCACCAAGCTTTGGGCTACGAGCAGTACTTC

D: NA
J: TRBJ2-7
V: TRBV5-1
size: many
CDR3: CASSGGQSSYEQYF
DNA: TGCGCCAGCAGTGGTGGACAGTCCTCCTACGAGCAGTACTTC

D: NA
J: TRBJ1-1
V: TRBV10-3
size: NA
CDR3: CAIGLDGNTEAFF
DNA: TGTGCCATCGGACTGGATGGGAACACTGAAGCTTTCTTT

D: NA
J: TRBJ2-4
V: TRBV7-2
size: once
CDR3: CASSAVGGDIQYF
DNA: TGTGCCAGCAGCGCCGTGGGGGGTGACATTCAGTACTTC

D: NA
J: TRBJ2-5
V: TRBV3-1
size: few
CDR3: CASSPPQSQETQYF
DNA: TGTGCCAGCAGCCCACCGCAATCCCAAGAGACCCAGTACTTC

D: NA
J: TRBJ2-1
V: TRBV5-1
size: many
CDR3: CASSLASGSSYNEQFF
DNA: TGCGCCAGCAGCTTGGCCTCAGGGAGCTCCTACAATGAGCAGTTCTTC

D: TRBD1
J: TRBJ2-1
V: TRBV7-2
size: NA
CDR3: CASSFAGTGYNEQFF
DNA: TGTGCCAGCAGCTTCGCCGGGACAGGGTACAATGAGCAGTTCTTC

D: NA
J: TRBJ1-1
V: TRBV2
size: NA
CDR3: CASSSGLSMNTEAFF
DNA: TGTGCCAGCAGCTCGGGACTTAGCATGAACACTGAAGCTTTCTTT

D: TRBD1
J: TRBJ2-3
V: TRBV6-4
size: few
CDR3: CASSDGTGGTDTQYF
DNA: TGTGCCAGCAGTGACGGGACAGGGGGCACAGATACGCAGTATTTT

D: NA
J: TRBJ2-7
V: TRBV28
size: NA
CDR3: CASRRGSYEQYF
DNA: TGTGCCTCTAGGAGGGGATCCTACGAGCAGTACTTC

D: NA
J: TRBJ2-4
V: TRBV2
size: many
CDR3: CASSESRNIQYF
DNA: TGTGCCAGCAGTGAGTCCAGAAACATTCAGTACTTC

D: NA
J: TRBJ2-3
V: TRBV19
size: many
CDR3: CASSNDLKPGDTQYF
DNA: TGTGCCAGTAGTAACGACCTTAAACCCGGAGATACGCAGTATTTT

D: NA
J: TRBJ1-1
V: TRBV2
size: many
CDR3: CASSVSGAHTEAFF
DNA: TGTGCCAGCAGTGTCTCGGGGGCTCACACTGAAGCTTTCTTT

D: NA
J: TRBJ2-1
V: TRBV29-1
size: NA
CDR3: CSVEGGTYNEQFF
DNA: TGCAGCGTTGAAGGGGGAACCTACAATGAGCAGTTCTTC

D: NA
J: TRBJ1-2
V: TRBV24-1
size: many
CDR3: CATSKSGAHNYGYTF
DNA: TGTGCCACCAGCAAGTCGGGGGCCCATAACTATGGCTACACCTTC

D: NA
J: TRBJ1-6
V: TRBV7-4
size: NA
CDR3: CASSLPAVQENSPLHF
DNA: TGTGCCAGCAGCTTACCGGCTGTACAGGAAAATTCGCCCCTCCACTTT

D: TRBD1
J: TRBJ1-6
V: TRBV5-5
size: NA
CDR3: CASSSRDREVPLHF
DNA: TGTGCCAGCAGCTCCCGGGACAGGGAGGTACCCCTCCACTTT

D: TRBD2
J: TRBJ2-1
V: TRBV20-1
size: NA
CDR3: CSARASGRRSYNEQFF
DNA: TGCAGTGCTAGAGCTAGCGGGAGGCGCTCCTACAATGAGCAGTTCTTC

D: NA
J: TRBJ2-2
V: TRBV18
size: NA
CDR3: CASSPQVRPGDTGELFF
DNA: TGTGCCAGCTCACCACAAGTCAGACCGGGGGACACCGGGGAGCTGTTTTTT

D: NA
J: TRBJ2-1
V: TRBV5-1
size: NA
CDR3: CASSPIAEGIDEQFF
DNA: TGCGCCAGCAGCCCTATTGCGGAGGGTATAGATGAGCAGTTCTTC

D: NA
J: TRBJ1-3
V: TRBV20-1
size: many
CDR3: CSARDIRVDGFSGNTIYF
DNA: TGCAGTGCTAGGGATATTCGTGTTGACGGCTTCTCTGGAAACACCATATATTTT

D: NA
J: TRBJ1-5
V: TRBV20-1
size: once
CDR3: CSATMLGRDNQPQHF
DNA: TGCAGTGCTACAATGCTGGGACGGGATAATCAGCCCCAGCATTTT

D: NA
J: TRBJ2-7
V: TRBV7-9
size: many
CDR3: CASIIPGTYEQYF
DNA: TGTGCCAGCATCATCCCGGGGACCTACGAGCAGTACTTC

D: NA
J: TRBJ2-7
V: TRBV5-1
size: NA
CDR3: CASSPAIPVSYEQYF
DNA: TGCGCCAGCAGCCCAGCGATCCCCGTCTCCTACGAGCAGTACTTC

D: NA
J: TRBJ1-1
V: TRBV2
size: NA
CDR3: CASEDALGTEAFF
DNA: TGTGCCAGCGAGGATGCTTTAGGCACTGAAGCTTTCTTT

D: NA
J: TRBJ2-5
V: TRBV20-1
size: NA
CDR3: CSAISPKGTQYF
DNA: TGCAGTGCTATAAGCCCCAAGGGGACCCAGTACTTC

D: TRBD1
J: TRBJ2-3
V: TRBV2
size: many
CDR3: CASRGKDRVADTQYF
DNA: TGTGCCAGCAGAGGGAAGGACAGGGTCGCAGATACGCAGTATTTT

D: TRBD1
J: TRBJ2-1
V: TRBV29-1
size: NA
CDR3: CSVLRGPPEQFF
DNA: TGCAGCGTTTTAAGGGGGCCACCCGAGCAGTTCTTC

D: NA
J: TRBJ1-4
V: TRBV29-1
size: NA
CDR3: CSVEQGSEKLFF
DNA: TGCAGCGTTGAACAGGGAAGTGAAAAACTGTTTTTT

D: TRBD2
J: TRBJ2-3
V: TRBV30
size: many
CDR3: CAWLAGGDTQYF
DNA: TGTGCCTGGTTAGCGGGGGGAGATACGCAGTATTTT

D: NA
J: TRBJ1-6
V: TRBV20-1
size: NA
CDR3: CSARDRLAYNSPLHF
DNA: TGCAGTGCTAGAGATAGGCTGGCTTATAATTCACCCCTCCACTTT

D: NA
J: TRBJ2-7
V: TRBV24-1
size: NA
CDR3: CATPDRRQYF
DNA: TGTGCCACCCCAGACCGGCGCCAGTACTTC

D: NA
J: TRBJ1-5
V: TRBV6-1
size: many
CDR3: CASSEARANQPQHF
DNA: TGTGCCAGCAGTGAAGCTCGGGCTAATCAGCCCCAGCATTTT

D: TRBD1
J: TRBJ1-2
V: TRBV20-1
size: NA
CDR3: CSAGQGARSYGYTF
DNA: TGCAGCGCGGGACAGGGGGCTAGGAGCTATGGCTACACCTTC